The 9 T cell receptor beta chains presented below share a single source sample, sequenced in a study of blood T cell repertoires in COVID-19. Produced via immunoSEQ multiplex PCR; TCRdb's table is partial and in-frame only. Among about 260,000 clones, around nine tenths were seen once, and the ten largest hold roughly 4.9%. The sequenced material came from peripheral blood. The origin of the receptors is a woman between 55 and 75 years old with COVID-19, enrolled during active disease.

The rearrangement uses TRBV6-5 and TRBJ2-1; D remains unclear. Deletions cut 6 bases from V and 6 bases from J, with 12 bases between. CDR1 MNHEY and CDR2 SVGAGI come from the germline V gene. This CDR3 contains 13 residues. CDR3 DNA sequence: TGTGCCAGCAGGCCCCCTAGTGGCAATGAGCAGTTCTTC. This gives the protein CASRPPSGNEQFF.

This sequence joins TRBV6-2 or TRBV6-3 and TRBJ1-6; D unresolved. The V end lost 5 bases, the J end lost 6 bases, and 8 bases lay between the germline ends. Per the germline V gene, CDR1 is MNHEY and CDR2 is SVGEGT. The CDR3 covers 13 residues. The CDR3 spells CASSLQSNSPLHF. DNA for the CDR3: TGTGCCAGCAGTCTACAGAGTAATTCACCCCTCCACTTT.

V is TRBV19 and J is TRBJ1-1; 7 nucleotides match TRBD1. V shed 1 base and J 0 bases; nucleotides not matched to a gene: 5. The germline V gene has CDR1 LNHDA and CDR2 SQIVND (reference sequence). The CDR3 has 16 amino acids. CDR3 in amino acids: CASSIVGGRLNTEAFF. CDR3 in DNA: TGTGCCAGTAGTATAGTAGGGGGCAGGTTGAACACTGAAGCTTTCTTT.

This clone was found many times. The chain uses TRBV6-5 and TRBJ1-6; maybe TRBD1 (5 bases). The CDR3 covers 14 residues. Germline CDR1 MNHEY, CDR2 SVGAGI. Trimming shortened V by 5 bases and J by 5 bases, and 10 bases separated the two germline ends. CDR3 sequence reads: CASSNQGNNSPLHF. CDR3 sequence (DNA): TGTGCCAGCAGTAACCAGGGAAATAATTCACCCCTCCACTTT.

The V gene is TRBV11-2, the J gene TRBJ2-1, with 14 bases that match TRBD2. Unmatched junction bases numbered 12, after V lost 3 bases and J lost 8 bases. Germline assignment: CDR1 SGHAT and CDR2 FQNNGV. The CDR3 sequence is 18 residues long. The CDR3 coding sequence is TGTGCCAGCAGCTTGGGACTAGCGGGGGTGACCAGTGGCGATGAGCAGTTCTTC. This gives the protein CASSLGLAGVTSGDEQFF. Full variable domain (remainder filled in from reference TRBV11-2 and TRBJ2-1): EAGVAQSPRYKIIEKRQSVAFWCNPISGHATLYWYQQILGQGPKLLIQFQNNGVVDDSQLPKDRFSAERLKGVDSTLKIQPAKLEDSAVYLCASSLGLAGVTSGDEQFFGPGTRLTVL.

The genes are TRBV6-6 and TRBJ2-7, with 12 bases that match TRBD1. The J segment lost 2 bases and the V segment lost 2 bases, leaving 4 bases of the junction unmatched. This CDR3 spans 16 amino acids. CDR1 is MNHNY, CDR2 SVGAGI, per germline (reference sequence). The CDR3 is CASSYPGTGGAYEQYF. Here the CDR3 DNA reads TGTGCCAGCAGTTACCCCGGGACAGGGGGCGCCTACGAGCAGTACTTC.

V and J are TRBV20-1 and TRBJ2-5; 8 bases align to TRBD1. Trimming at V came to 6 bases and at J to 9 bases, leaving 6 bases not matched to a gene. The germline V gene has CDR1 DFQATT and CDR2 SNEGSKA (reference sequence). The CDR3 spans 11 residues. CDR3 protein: CSAHGQGPQYF. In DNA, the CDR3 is TGCAGTGCCCACGGACAGGGCCCCCAGTACTTC.

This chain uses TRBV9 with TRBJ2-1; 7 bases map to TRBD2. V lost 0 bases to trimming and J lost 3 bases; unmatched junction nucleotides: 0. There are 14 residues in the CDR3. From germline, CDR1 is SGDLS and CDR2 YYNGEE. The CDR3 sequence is CASSVGGSYNEQFF. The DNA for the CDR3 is TGTGCCAGCAGCGTAGGCGGGAGCTACAATGAGCAGTTCTTC. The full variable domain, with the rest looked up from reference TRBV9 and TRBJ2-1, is DSGVTQTPKHLITATGQRVTLRCSPRSGDLSVYWYQQSLDQGLQFLIQYYNGEERAKGNILERFSAQQFPDLHSELNLSSLELGDSALYFCASSVGGSYNEQFFGPGTRLTVL.

CDR3 loop: CASSLTGGAIGELFF. DNA for the CDR3: TGCGCCAGCAGCCTGACAGGGGGCGCGATCGGGGAGCTGTTTTTT. The rearrangement links TRBV4-1 to TRBJ2-2, with 10 bases fitting TRBD1. The J segment lost 7 bases and the V segment lost 4 bases, leaving 6 bases of the junction unmatched. The CDR3 extends over 15 amino acids. Germline-derived CDR1 and CDR2 are MGHRA and YSYEKL.